These 14 T cell receptor beta chains share one sample of origin, sequenced in a study of tumor-infiltrating lymphocytes in primary liver carcinoma. TCR beta cDNA was reverse-transcribed from 500 to 550 ng of total RNA. The reaction used a constant-region primer and ProtoScript II reverse transcriptase. Amplification in three nested multiplex PCR rounds with slightly modified ARM-PCR gave rise to TCR beta libraries. It was with TRBV1-TRBV30 forward primers and a C-beta reverse primer that the first two PCR rounds were run, at roughly 10 cycles each. In TCRdb, the multiplex PCR reads were re-called with MiXCR into one record per CDR3 protein. The repertoire includes some 100,000 distinct CDR3 sequences, about 63% of them detected once, and 9% to 15% sits in the top ten. From roughly 21-30 mg of unsorted bulk tissue, DNA and RNA were co-extracted together. The sequenced material came from liver tumor tissue from sampling region 2. Subset specified: tumor region T2, inferior pole. The receptors derive from a woman aged 55 to 70 with primary liver carcinoma and hepatitis B virus infection.

This clonotype was observed a handful of times. Being one base from a much bigger clone, this may be a read error. V usage is TRBV10-2 and J usage is TRBJ2-7, with D perhaps TRBD1 (6 bases). The CDR3 has 16 amino acids. Germline V lookup: CDR1 WSHSY, CDR2 SAAADI. DNA for the CDR3: TGCACCAGCAGAGCCACAGGGACCAACTTCTCCTACGAGCAGTACTTC. Encoded protein: CTSRATGTNFSYEQYF.

This clonotype was picked up a small number of times. Because the CDR3 is missing its conserved closing phenylalanine or tryptophan, this is likely a read error. The J gene is TRBJ1-1, the V gene TRBV29-1; weak D call: TRBD1 (6 bases). Germline lookup yields CDR1 SQVTM and CDR2 ANQGSEA. There are 12 residues in the CDR3. CDR3 sequence (DNA): TGCAGCATTGAGGGGGGGAAGGCTGAAGCTTTCTAT. This sequence encodes CSIEGGKAEAFY.

The chain couples TRBV4-1 to TRBJ2-1; no definite D call. The germline CDR1 and CDR2 sequences are MGHRA and YSYEKL. The CDR3 length is 14 residues. V was clipped by 6 bases and J by 6 bases, with 15 bases between them. CDR3 sequence (DNA): TGCGCCAGCAGTCCTCAACTTGTGAGCAATGAGCAGTTCTTC. It is translated as CASSPQLVSNEQFF.

The chain uses TRBV11-3 and TRBJ1-1; no firm D call. CDR3 length: 14 residues. In germline, CDR1 is SGHNT, CDR2 YENEEA. The V end was cut by 9 bases, the J end by 8 bases, with 22 bases between. Here the CDR3 reads CASSQDGLNIEAFF. The DNA of the CDR3 is TGTGCCAGTAGCCAGGACGGCTTGAACATCGAAGCTTTCTTT.

With regard to this clonotype: A clone one base away is much larger, so this may be a read error. This chain connects TRBV7-9 to TRBJ2-5; TRBD1 might be the D (5 bases). V lost 5 bases and J lost 5, with 15 bases in between. Germline loops: CDR1 SEHNR, CDR2 FQNEAQ (reference sequence). The CDR3 extends over 14 amino acids. The CDR3 DNA reads as TGTGCCAGCAGCGATACAGGATTTGGGGAGACCCAGTACTTC. It is translated as CASSDTGFGETQYF.

Details on this clonotype: Relative to the germline gene, one junction end is altered; a read error may explain this. This sequence joins TRBV6-5 and TRBJ2-6; D remains unclear. Per germline, CDR1 MNHEY and CDR2 SVGAGI. This CDR3 has 17 residues. CDR3 DNA sequence: TGTGCCAGGAGTTATGATACGGGTCCTTCTGGGGCCAACGTCCTGACTTTC. Residues: CARSYDTGPSGANVLTF.

This clonotype was recorded many times. One end of the junction is discordant with germline, which a read error may explain. The chain recombines TRBV29-1 with TRBJ1-2, with 8 bases that match TRBD1. The CDR3 extends over 11 amino acids. CDR1 and CDR2 (germline): SQVTM, ANQGSEA. CDR3 sequence: CSVVRGTGPSF. The CDR3 nucleotides read TGCAGCGTTGTTAGAGGGACAGGACCAAGCTTC.

This clonotype showed up just a few times. A much larger clone differs from this one at a single base, so this may be a read error. The gene calls are TRBV29-1 and TRBJ1-1, with D maybe TRBD1 (5 bases). CDR1 and CDR2 (germline): SQVTM, ANQGSEA. There are 14 residues in the CDR3. The DNA for the CDR3 is TGCAGCGTTGAAGAATCGGGGGTGTGGACTGATGCTTTCTTT. This encodes CSVEESGVWTDAFF.

This clonotype showed up many times. This chain uses TRBV6-5 with TRBJ2-4; unclear D gene. Trimming removed 0 bases at V and 7 bases at J, with 7 bases between. There are 13 residues in the CDR3. Per the germline V gene, CDR1 is MNHEY and CDR2 is SVGAGI. CDR3 nucleotide sequence: TGTGCCAGCAGTTACTCGAAGGAGAACATTCAGTACTTC. It specifies CASSYSKENIQYF.

V is TRBV7-9 and J is TRBJ2-1, with 15 bases that match TRBD2. This CDR3 comprises 19 residues. The germline V gene has CDR1 SEHNR and CDR2 FQNEAQ (reference sequence). The ends lost 5 bases at V and 5 bases at J; junction bases unmatched: 13. In DNA form, the CDR3 reads TGTGCCAGCAGCGGAGGACTAGCGGGGGGGCAAGGGGGAGACAATGAGCAGTTCTTC. It is translated as CASSGGLAGGQGGDNEQFF.

This clonotype appeared many times. V is TRBV12-3 or TRBV12-4 and J is TRBJ2-3, with D possibly TRBD1 on 7 matching bases. The length of the CDR3 is 17 residues. V was trimmed by 1 base and J by 4 bases, leaving 18 bases between them. The CDR3 coding sequence is TGTGCCAGCAGTTTAGGCGGGATGGGACAGAAGTCAGATACGCAGTATTTT. Amino acid sequence: CASSLGGMGQKSDTQYF.

This clonotype was counted at least ten times. The chain employs TRBV10-1 and TRBJ2-7; a possible D gene is TRBD2 (6 bases). From germline, CDR1 is WNHNN and CDR2 SYGVQD (reference sequence). This CDR3 has 16 amino acids. V was clipped by 6 bases and J by 6 bases, with 24 bases between them. The CDR3 DNA reads TGCGCCAGCAGCGCTAATCTAGCGCGGGATTTCATCGAGCAGTACTTC. Amino acids: CASSANLARDFIEQYF.

This clonotype occurred many times. The chain is built from TRBV5-1 and TRBJ2-3; 8 bases agree with TRBD2. Germline V gives CDR1 SGHRS, CDR2 YFSETQ. This CDR3 comprises 14 residues. Trimming cost V 4 bases and J 6 bases; bases outside gene matches: 7. The CDR3 reads CASSPGLAADTQYF. DNA for the CDR3: TGCGCCAGCAGCCCTGGACTAGCAGCTGATACGCAGTATTTT.

The V gene is TRBV28, the J gene TRBJ2-1; 7 bases are shared with TRBD1. CDR1 MDHEN and CDR2 SYDVKM come from the germline V gene. The CDR3 covers 15 residues. V trimming: 7 bases; J trimming: 4 bases; junction bases outside the gene matches: 10. The CDR3, as DNA: TGTGCCAGCACCCCGACCGGGACAGCATACAATGAGCAGTTCTTC. Residues: CASTPTGTAYNEQFF.